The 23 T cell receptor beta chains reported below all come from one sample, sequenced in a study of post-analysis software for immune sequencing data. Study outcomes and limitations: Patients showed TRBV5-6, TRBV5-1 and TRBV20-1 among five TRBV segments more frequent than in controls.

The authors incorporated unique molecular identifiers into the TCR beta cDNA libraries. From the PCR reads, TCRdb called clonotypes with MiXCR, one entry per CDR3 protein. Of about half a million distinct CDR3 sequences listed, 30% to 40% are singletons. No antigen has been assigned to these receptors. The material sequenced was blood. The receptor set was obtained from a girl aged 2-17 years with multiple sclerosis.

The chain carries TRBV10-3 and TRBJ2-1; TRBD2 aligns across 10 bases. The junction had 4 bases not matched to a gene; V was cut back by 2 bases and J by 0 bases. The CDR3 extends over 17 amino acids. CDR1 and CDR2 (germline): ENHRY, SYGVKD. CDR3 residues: CAISEPLAGISYNEQFF. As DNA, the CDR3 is TGTGCCATCAGTGAGCCACTAGCGGGGATCTCCTACAATGAGCAGTTCTTC.

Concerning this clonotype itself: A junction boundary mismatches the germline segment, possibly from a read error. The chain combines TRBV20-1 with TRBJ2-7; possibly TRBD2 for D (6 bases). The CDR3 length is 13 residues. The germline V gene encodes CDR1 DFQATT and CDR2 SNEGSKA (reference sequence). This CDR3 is CSASSASVYGQYF. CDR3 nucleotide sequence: TGCAGTGCTAGTTCCGCTAGCGTCTACGGGCAGTACTTC.

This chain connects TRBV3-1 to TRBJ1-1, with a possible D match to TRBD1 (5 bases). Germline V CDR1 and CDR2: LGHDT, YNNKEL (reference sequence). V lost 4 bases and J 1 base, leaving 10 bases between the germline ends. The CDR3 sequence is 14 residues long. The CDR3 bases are TGTGCCAGCAGCCGGGGCAGAGGGAACACTGAAGCTTTCTTT. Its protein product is CASSRGRGNTEAFF.

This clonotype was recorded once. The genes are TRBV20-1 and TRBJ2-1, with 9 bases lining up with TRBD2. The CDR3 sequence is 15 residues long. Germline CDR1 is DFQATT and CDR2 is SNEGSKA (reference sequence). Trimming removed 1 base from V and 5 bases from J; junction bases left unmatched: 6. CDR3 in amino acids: CSARALAGLDNEQFF. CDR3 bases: TGCAGTGCTAGAGCTCTAGCGGGGCTCGACAATGAGCAGTTCTTC.

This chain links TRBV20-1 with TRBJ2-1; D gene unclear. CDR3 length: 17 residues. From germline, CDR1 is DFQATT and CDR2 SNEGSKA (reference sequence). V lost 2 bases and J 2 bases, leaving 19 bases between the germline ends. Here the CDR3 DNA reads TGCAGTGCTAGAATTACGGGTCCCTGGGTCCCCTACAATGAGCAGTTCTTC. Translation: CSARITGPWVPYNEQFF.

The CDR3 DNA reads TGTGCCAGCAGCCCGACCCCAGGGGGCTGTGGCTACACCTTC. It yields the protein CASSPTPGGCGYTF. The chain uses TRBV11-2 and TRBJ1-2; 8 bases line up with TRBD1. The V segment lost 5 bases and the J segment 7 bases; nucleotides outside the gene matches: 9. The CDR3 extends over 14 amino acids. The V gene's germline CDR1 is SGHAT and CDR2 FQNNGV. Looking up the rest from reference TRBV11-2 and TRBJ1-2 gives the full variable domain: EAGVAQSPRYKIIEKRQSVAFWCNPISGHATLYWYQQILGQGPKLLIQFQNNGVVDDSQLPKDRFSAERLKGVDSTLKIQPAKLEDSAVYLCASSPTPGGCGYTFGSGTRLTVV.

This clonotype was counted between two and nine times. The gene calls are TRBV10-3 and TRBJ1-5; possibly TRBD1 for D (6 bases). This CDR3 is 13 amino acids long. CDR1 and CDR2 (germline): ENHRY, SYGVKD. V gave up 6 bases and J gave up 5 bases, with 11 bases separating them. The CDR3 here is CAISRQADQPQHF. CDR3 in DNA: TGTGCCATCAGCCGACAGGCCGATCAGCCCCAGCATTTT.

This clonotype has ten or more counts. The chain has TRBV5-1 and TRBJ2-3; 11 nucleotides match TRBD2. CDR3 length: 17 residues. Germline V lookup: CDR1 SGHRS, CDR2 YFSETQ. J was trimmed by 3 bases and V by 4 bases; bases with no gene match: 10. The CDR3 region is CASSPDGTSGGTDTQYF. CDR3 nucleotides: TGCGCCAGCAGCCCGGACGGGACTAGCGGCGGTACAGATACGCAGTATTTT.

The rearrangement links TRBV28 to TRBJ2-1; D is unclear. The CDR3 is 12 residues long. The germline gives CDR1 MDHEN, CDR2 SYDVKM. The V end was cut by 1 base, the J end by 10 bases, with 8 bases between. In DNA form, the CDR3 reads TGTGCCAGCAGTTTATATGTGGAAGAGCAGTTCTTC. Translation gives CASSLYVEEQFF.

CDR3 in DNA: TGCAGTGCTAGAAAAGTGGAGGGTCCCGCGGGGGAGACCCAGTACTTC. It is translated as CSARKVEGPAGETQYF. The gene calls are TRBV20-1 and TRBJ2-5; possibly TRBD2 for D (6 bases). V was cut by 2 bases and J by 5 bases, with 21 bases left in between. Germline lookup yields CDR1 DFQATT and CDR2 SNEGSKA (reference sequence). This CDR3 has 16 residues.

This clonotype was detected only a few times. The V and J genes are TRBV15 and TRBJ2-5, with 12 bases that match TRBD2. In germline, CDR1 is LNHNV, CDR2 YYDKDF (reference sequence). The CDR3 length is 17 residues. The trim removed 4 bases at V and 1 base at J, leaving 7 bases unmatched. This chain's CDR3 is CATSTGTSGPSQETQYF. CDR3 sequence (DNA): TGTGCCACCAGCACCGGGACTAGCGGGCCTTCCCAAGAGACCCAGTACTTC.

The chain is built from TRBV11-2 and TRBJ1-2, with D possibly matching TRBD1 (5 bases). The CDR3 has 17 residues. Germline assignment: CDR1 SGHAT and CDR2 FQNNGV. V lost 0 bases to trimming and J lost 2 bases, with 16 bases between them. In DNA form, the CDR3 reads TGTGCCAGCAGCTTAGAAGGATGGGGCACTGTGAACTATGGCTACACCTTC. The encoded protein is CASSLEGWGTVNYGYTF.

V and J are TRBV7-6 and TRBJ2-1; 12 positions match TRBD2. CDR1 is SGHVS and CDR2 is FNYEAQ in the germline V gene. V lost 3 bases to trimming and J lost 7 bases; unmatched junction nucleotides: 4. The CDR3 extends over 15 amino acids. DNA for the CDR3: TGTGCCAGCAGCTTTCTAGCGGGGGGGCTTAATGAGCAGTTCTTC. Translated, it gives CASSFLAGGLNEQFF.

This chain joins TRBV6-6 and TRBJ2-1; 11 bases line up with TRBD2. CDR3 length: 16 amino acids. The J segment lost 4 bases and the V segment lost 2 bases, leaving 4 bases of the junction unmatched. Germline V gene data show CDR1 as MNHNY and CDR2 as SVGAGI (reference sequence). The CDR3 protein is CASSYIGTSGYNEQFF. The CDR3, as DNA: TGTGCCAGCAGTTACATTGGGACTAGCGGATACAATGAGCAGTTCTTC.

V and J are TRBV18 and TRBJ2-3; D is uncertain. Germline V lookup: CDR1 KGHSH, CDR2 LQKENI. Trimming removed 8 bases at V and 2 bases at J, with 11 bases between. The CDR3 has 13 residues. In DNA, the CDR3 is TGTGCCAGCCGCCAGCGAATCACAGATACGCAGTATTTT. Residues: CASRQRITDTQYF.

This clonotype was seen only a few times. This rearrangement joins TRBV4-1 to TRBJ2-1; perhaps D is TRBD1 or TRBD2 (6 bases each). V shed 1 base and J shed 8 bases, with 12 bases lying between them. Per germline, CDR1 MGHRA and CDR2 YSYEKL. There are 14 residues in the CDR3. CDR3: CASSQGWGADEQFF. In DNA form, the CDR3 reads TGCGCCAGCAGCCAAGGATGGGGGGCGGATGAGCAGTTCTTC.

The CDR3 nucleotides are TGCGCCAGCAGCCAAGATTCCAGGGGAATCGAAAAACTGTTTTTT. This translates into CASSQDSRGIEKLFF. The rearrangement links TRBV4-1 to TRBJ1-4, with a possible D match to TRBD1 (6 bases). CDR3 length: 15 residues. Trimming shortened V by 0 bases and J by 8 bases, and 13 bases separated the two germline ends. Germline assignment: CDR1 MGHRA and CDR2 YSYEKL.

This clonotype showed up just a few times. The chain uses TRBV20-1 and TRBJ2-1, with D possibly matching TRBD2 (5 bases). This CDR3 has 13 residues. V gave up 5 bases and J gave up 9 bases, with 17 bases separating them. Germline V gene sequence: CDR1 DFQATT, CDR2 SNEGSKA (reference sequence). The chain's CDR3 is CSAGLDVATEQFF. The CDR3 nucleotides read TGCAGTGCTGGGCTGGACGTAGCGACTGAGCAGTTCTTC.

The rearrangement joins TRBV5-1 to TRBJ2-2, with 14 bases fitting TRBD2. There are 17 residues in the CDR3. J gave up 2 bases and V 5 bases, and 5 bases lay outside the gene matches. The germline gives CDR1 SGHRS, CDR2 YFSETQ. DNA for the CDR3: TGCGCCAGCAGTGGACTAGCGGGGGGCCTAAACACCGGGGAGCTGTTTTTT. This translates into CASSGLAGGLNTGELFF.

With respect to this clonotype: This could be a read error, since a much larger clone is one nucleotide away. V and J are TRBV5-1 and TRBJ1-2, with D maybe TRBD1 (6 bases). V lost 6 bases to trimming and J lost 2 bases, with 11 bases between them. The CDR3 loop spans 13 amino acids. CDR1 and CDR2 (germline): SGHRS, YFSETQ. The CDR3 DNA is TGCGCCAGCACCTCGGACAGCAACTATGGCTACACCTTC. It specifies CASTSDSNYGYTF.

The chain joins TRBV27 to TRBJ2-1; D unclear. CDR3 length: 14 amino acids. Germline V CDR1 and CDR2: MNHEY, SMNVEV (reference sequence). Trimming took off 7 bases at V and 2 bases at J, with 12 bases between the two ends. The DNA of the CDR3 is TGTGCCAGCATCTCAAGGCTACCCTACAATGAGCAGTTCTTC. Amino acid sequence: CASISRLPYNEQFF.

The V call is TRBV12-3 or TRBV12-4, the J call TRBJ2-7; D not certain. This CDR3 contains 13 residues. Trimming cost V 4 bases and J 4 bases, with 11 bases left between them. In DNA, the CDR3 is TGTGCCAGCAGTTCTCCCCCTCCATACGAGCAGTACTTC. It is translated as CASSSPPPYEQYF.

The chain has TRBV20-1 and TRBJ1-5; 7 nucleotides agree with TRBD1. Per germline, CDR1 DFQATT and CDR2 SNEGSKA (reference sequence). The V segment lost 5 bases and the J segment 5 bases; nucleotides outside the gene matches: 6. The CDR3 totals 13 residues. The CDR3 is CSASDRPDQPQHF. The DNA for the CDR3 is TGCAGTGCTTCGGACAGGCCAGATCAGCCCCAGCATTTT.